This record covers a single T cell receptor (beta chain). The antigen is not known. This specimen belongs to a study of T cells in Graves' hyperthyroidism and ophthalmopathy. About the study: Blood was drawn when the patient was first diagnosed and still untreated. Findings and caveats of the study: Researchers report that a 13 V-J model separated ophthalmopathy from stable hyperthyroidism.

The TCR beta CDR3 regions underwent amplification using RNA transcripts as the source. A first-round RT-PCR of the TCR CDR3 used the HTBI primer set. One entry per CDR3 protein results from TCRdb running MiXCR on the multiplex PCR reads. The profile covers more than 300,000 distinct CDR3 sequences, with roughly 14% appearing a single time and about 22% taken by the ten largest. Diagnostic assessment was based on clinical symptoms, serum thyroxine and TRAb, thyroid ultrasound and orbital computed tomography. Per germline, CDR1 LGHNA and CDR2 YSLEER. Germline trimming cut 1 base from V and 1 base from J; bases unmatched to any gene: 4. CDR3 length: 17 amino acids.

The chain recombines TRBV4-3 with TRBJ2-2; 9 bases map to TRBD2. This sequence was found in a woman aged 25 to 39 with Graves' hyperthyroidism. The material sequenced was blood. CDR3 amino acids: CASSQVGTSRNTGELFF. The DNA for the CDR3 is TGCGCCAGCAGCCAAGTTGGGACTAGCAGGAACACCGGGGAGCTGTTTTTT.